The 19 T cell receptor beta chains presented below share a single source sample, sequenced in a study of neurological immune-mediated disorders. Each CDR3 protein gets one entry after TCRdb re-called the 5' RACE reads with MiXCR. The sample carries about 92,000 distinct CDR3 sequences, under 4.5% recorded once. The sequencing sample was made of PBMCs. These receptors were taken from a woman aged 45-60 years with multiple sclerosis.

The genes are TRBV11-2 and TRBJ2-7; no reliable D call. Trimming left V 2 bases short and J 3 bases short, with 11 bases between. CDR1 and CDR2 from the germline V gene are SGHAT and FQNNGV. CDR3 size: 14 residues. This CDR3 reads CASSLTKGNYEQYF. In nucleotides, the CDR3 is TGTGCCAGCAGCTTAACCAAGGGCAACTACGAGCAGTACTTC.

This clonotype occurred many times. The CDR3 DNA follows: TGTGCCAGCAGCCTGACGGGGGGGGACACTGAAGCTTTCTTT. Its protein is CASSLTGGDTEAFF. The chain has TRBV3-1 and TRBJ1-1; TRBD1 might be the D (5 bases). Germline-derived CDR1 and CDR2 are LGHDT and YNNKEL (reference sequence). The CDR3 has 14 amino acids. With 4 bases removed from V and 3 bases from J, the gap between germline ends came to 12 bases. Full variable domain (remainder filled in from reference TRBV3-1 and TRBJ1-1): DTAVSQTPKYLVTQMGNDKSIKCEQNLGHDTMYWYKQDSKKFLKIMFSYNNKELIINETVPNRFSPKSPDKAHLNLHINSLELGDSAVYFCASSLTGGDTEAFFGQGTRLTVV.

This clonotype has ten or more counts. The rearrangement joins TRBV5-6 to TRBJ1-2; a weak D match, TRBD1 (6 bases). With 6 bases removed from V and 7 bases from J, the gap between germline ends came to 16 bases. Germline CDR1 SGHDT, CDR2 YYEEEE. The CDR3 is made up of 13 amino acids. CDR3 DNA sequence: TGTGCCAGCACCAGGGGAGCGTTTCGTGGCTACACCTTC. Protein product: CASTRGAFRGYTF.

This clonotype was recorded at least ten times. The rearrangement links TRBV15 to TRBJ2-1; possible D gene TRBD2, 5 bases. V lost 0 bases, J lost 2 bases, and 17 bases lay in between. Germline V gene sequence: CDR1 LNHNV, CDR2 YYDKDF (reference sequence). The length of the CDR3 is 18 residues. Here the CDR3 DNA reads TGTGCCACCAGCAGAGAGTGGACTTTCCGAGACCCCTACAATGAGCAGTTCTTC. It specifies CATSREWTFRDPYNEQFF. Full variable domain (rest looked up from reference TRBV15 and TRBJ2-1): DAMVIQNPRYQVTQFGKPVTLSCSQTLNHNVMYWYQQKSSQAPKLLFHYYDKDFNNEADTPDNFQSRRPNTSFCFLDIRSPGLGDTAMYLCATSREWTFRDPYNEQFFGPGTRLTVL.

This clonotype was recorded many times. V usage is TRBV4-1 and J usage is TRBJ2-7; D is uncertain. This CDR3 is built from 14 residues. Germline lookup yields CDR1 MGHRA and CDR2 YSYEKL. The V end was cut by 1 base, the J end by 1 base, with 8 bases between. As DNA, the CDR3 is TGCGCCAGCAGCCAAGCGTTGGGTTCCTACGAGCAGTACTTC. Encoded protein: CASSQALGSYEQYF.

This clonotype has only a few counts. The CDR3 is CASSLGPGLSYNEQFF. As DNA, the CDR3 is TGCGCCAGCAGCTTGGGTCCGGGACTATCCTACAATGAGCAGTTCTTC. The chain carries TRBV5-1 and TRBJ2-1, with 7 bases fitting TRBD2. Unmatched junction bases numbered 4, after V lost 0 bases and J lost 1 base. The CDR3 is made up of 16 amino acids. From germline, CDR1 is SGHRS and CDR2 YFSETQ. The full variable domain, with the rest looked up from reference TRBV5-1 and TRBJ2-1, is KAGVTQTPRYLIKTRGQQVTLSCSPISGHRSVSWYQQTPGQGLQFLFEYFSETQRNKGNFPGRFSGRQFSNSRSEMNVSTLELGDSALYLCASSLGPGLSYNEQFFGPGTRLTVL.

This clonotype came up many times. The chain has TRBV6-6 and TRBJ1-1; D gene ambiguous. This CDR3 comprises 11 residues. Germline V lookup: CDR1 MNHNY, CDR2 SVGAGI (reference sequence). Trimming took 10 bases from V and 5 from J, leaving 11 bases between them. CDR3 coding DNA: TGTGCCACCGCTGTGGTGACTGAAGCTTTCTTT. Encoded protein: CATAVVTEAFF.

This clonotype was counted at least ten times. J is TRBJ2-1 and V is TRBV7-2; D unresolved. Germline CDR1 is SGHTA and CDR2 is FQGNSA. The CDR3 spans 13 residues. V lost 3 bases, J lost 4 bases, and 7 bases lay in between. CDR3 sequence reads: CASSLGKYNEQFF. As DNA, the CDR3 is TGTGCCAGCAGCTTGGGAAAATACAATGAGCAGTTCTTC.

This clonotype showed up many times. In nucleotides, the CDR3 is TGTGCCAGCAGCTTAGCCAAACAGAGCTCTGGAAACACCATATATTTT. Translating it yields CASSLAKQSSGNTIYF. The rearrangement links TRBV7-9 to TRBJ1-3; D remains ambiguous. This CDR3 is 16 amino acids long. Germline CDR1 reads SEHNR; CDR2 reads FQNEAQ (reference sequence). Trimming removed 0 bases from V and 0 bases from J, with 9 bases in between.

This clonotype was seen repeatedly, ten times or more. The chain couples TRBV5-6 to TRBJ1-1; possibly TRBD1 for D (6 bases). The CDR3 is 16 amino acids. The ends were cut back, 0 bases at V and 1 base at J, with 13 bases in the middle. Per germline, CDR1 SGHDT and CDR2 YYEEEE. The CDR3 nucleotides read TGTGCCAGCAGCTTGGTGGGGGCAGGGAGGAACACTGAAGCTTTCTTT. Translating it yields CASSLVGAGRNTEAFF.

In this sample, this clonotype turned up many times. CDR3 protein: CASSPSRDFTYTF. Here the CDR3 DNA reads TGTGCCAGCAGCCCGAGTAGGGATTTTACCTACACCTTC. V usage is TRBV7-3 and J usage is TRBJ1-2; no reliable D call. The germline gives CDR1 SGHTA, CDR2 FQGTGA. CDR3 length equals 13 residues. Trimming took 5 bases from V and 10 from J, leaving 17 bases between them.

This clonotype was counted at least ten times. The gene calls are TRBV29-1 and TRBJ1-6; D is unclear. The CDR3 length is 13 residues. Germline V gene lookup returns CDR1 SQVTM and CDR2 ANQGSEA. With 4 bases removed from V and 11 bases from J, the gap between germline ends came to 15 bases. The CDR3 region is CSVASGKGPPLHF. In DNA, the CDR3 is TGCAGCGTTGCCTCGGGGAAGGGTCCACCCCTCCACTTT.

In this sample, this clonotype turned up many times. The gene calls are TRBV7-2 and TRBJ2-3, with 9 bases aligning to TRBD2. CDR3 size: 16 residues. The V and J ends lost 8 bases and 0 bases, in that order; junction bases with no gene match: 9. The germline V gene has CDR1 SGHTA and CDR2 FQGNSA. As DNA, the CDR3 is TGTGCCAGCCGGGGTTTGGCGGGGGGGAGCACAGATACGCAGTATTTT. This sequence encodes CASRGLAGGSTDTQYF.

This clonotype was recorded at least ten times. V gene TRBV15 combines with J gene TRBJ2-3, with TRBD2 matching 11 bases. CDR1 and CDR2 from the germline V gene are LNHNV and YYDKDF (reference sequence). This CDR3 contains 13 residues. The CDR3 sequence is CASLAGGPDTQYF. The DNA for the CDR3 is TGTGCTTCCCTAGCGGGGGGCCCGGATACGCAGTATTTT.

This clonotype was counted many times. V is TRBV7-2 and J is TRBJ1-3; D not certain. Per the germline V gene, CDR1 is SGHTA and CDR2 is FQGNSA. Trimming took 1 base from V and 0 from J, leaving 7 bases between them. The CDR3 spans 15 residues. CDR3 in amino acids: CASSLERYSGNTIYF. The CDR3 DNA reads TGTGCCAGCAGCTTAGAGAGGTACTCTGGAAACACCATATATTTT.

This clonotype was seen many times. J is TRBJ1-5 and V is TRBV20-1; D gene ambiguous. The CDR3 sequence is 13 residues long. Trimming shortened V by 1 base and J by 4 bases, and 8 bases separated the two germline ends. Germline values: CDR1 DFQATT, CDR2 SNEGSKA (reference sequence). DNA for the CDR3: TGCAGTGCTAGAGGGACGGAAAATCAGCCCCAGCATTTT. As protein: CSARGTENQPQHF.

Concerning this clonotype: The junction shows a germline mismatch at one end, possibly a read error. The chain is built from TRBV5-6 and TRBJ1-5, with 9 bases identical to TRBD1. CDR1 and CDR2 (germline): SGHDT, YYEEEE. CDR3 size: 14 residues. CDR3 nucleotides: TGTGCCAGCAGCTTGGGGACAGGGGCTAAGACCCAGAATTTT. Protein sequence: CASSLGTGAKTQNF.

This clonotype was found a few times. This chain joins TRBV6-5 and TRBJ2-3, with TRBD2 as a possible D gene (6 bases). Trimming took 5 bases from V and 2 from J, leaving 8 bases between them. This CDR3 contains 13 residues. The germline V gene has CDR1 MNHEY and CDR2 SVGAGI. The CDR3: CASSGGVTDTQYF. The CDR3 nucleotides are TGTGCCAGCAGTGGCGGGGTCACAGATACGCAGTATTTT.

This clonotype came up many times. The CDR3 region has the DNA TGCGCCAGCAGCTTGGACAGGGGGTCTAGCACAGATACGCAGTATTTT. It translates to CASSLDRGSSTDTQYF. The V call is TRBV5-1, the J call TRBJ2-3; 8 bases map to TRBD1. The CDR3 consists of 16 residues. Germline V CDR1 and CDR2: SGHRS, YFSETQ. Losses at the gene ends were 0 bases for V and 0 bases for J; bases not matched to a gene: 3.